This is a list of T cell receptor beta chains from one sample in a study of blood T cell repertoires in COVID-19. Repertoires were generated with immunoSEQ multiplex PCR, while TCRdb's copy carries only in-frame clones and drops some. The repertoire holds 55,000 to 65,000 clones, with roughly 93% as singletons. Specimen: peripheral blood. These receptors all come from a human donor in a cohort sampled during active COVID-19. Both conserved end residues are part of each CDR3. Each record gives: J gene, V gene, D gene, CDR3 protein, CDR3 DNA. D genes are given only for firm matches.

J gene: TRBJ1-2
V gene: TRBV28
D gene: TRBD1
CDR3 protein: CASRHTGGRYGYTF
CDR3 DNA: TGTGCCAGCAGACATACAGGGGGTCGGTATGGCTACACCTTC

J gene: TRBJ2-5
V gene: TRBV3-1/TRBV3-2
D gene: -
CDR3 protein: CASSSRGRSQETQYF
CDR3 DNA: TGTGCCAGCAGCTCCAGAGGGCGATCTCAAGAGACCCAGTACTTC

J gene: TRBJ2-1
V gene: TRBV28
D gene: -
CDR3 protein: CASSFVNYYNEQFF
CDR3 DNA: TGTGCCAGCAGTTTCGTGAACTACTACAATGAGCAGTTCTTC

J gene: TRBJ2-2
V gene: TRBV4-1
D gene: TRBD2
CDR3 protein: CASSQDPGLAETTGELFF
CDR3 DNA: TGCGCCAGCAGCCAAGATCCCGGACTAGCGGAGACCACCGGGGAGCTGTTTTTT

J gene: TRBJ2-5
V gene: TRBV12-3/TRBV12-4
D gene: TRBD1
CDR3 protein: CASRTGLQETQYF
CDR3 DNA: TGTGCCAGCAGGACAGGGCTACAAGAGACCCAGTACTTC

J gene: TRBJ2-7
V gene: TRBV9
D gene: TRBD2
CDR3 protein: CASSVRTSGKDEQYF
CDR3 DNA: TGTGCCAGCAGCGTCCGGACTAGCGGGAAAGACGAGCAGTACTTC

J gene: TRBJ1-6
V gene: TRBV19
D gene: TRBD1
CDR3 protein: CASSMPATGRNSPLHF
CDR3 DNA: TGTGCCAGTAGTATGCCGGCGACAGGGAGGAATTCACCCCTCCACTTT

J gene: TRBJ2-3
V gene: TRBV5-4
D gene: TRBD2
CDR3 protein: CASSPRTSSPLTDTQYF
CDR3 DNA: TGTGCCAGCAGCCCGAGGACTAGCTCTCCCCTCACAGATACGCAGTATTTT

J gene: TRBJ1-5
V gene: TRBV7-2
D gene: -
CDR3 protein: CASSLDFSPQHF
CDR3 DNA: TGTGCCAGCAGCTTGGACTTCTCTCCCCAGCATTTT

J gene: TRBJ2-7
V gene: TRBV6-1
D gene: TRBD2
CDR3 protein: CASSDMGLAGGPGCEQYF
CDR3 DNA: TGTGCCAGCAGTGATATGGGACTAGCGGGAGGGCCAGGGTGCGAGCAGTACTTC

J gene: TRBJ2-7
V gene: TRBV28
D gene: TRBD1
CDR3 protein: CASSLPGQGSYEQYF
CDR3 DNA: TGTGCCAGCAGTTTGCCGGGACAGGGTTCCTACGAGCAGTACTTC

J gene: TRBJ2-3
V gene: TRBV20-1
D gene: -
CDR3 protein: CSAEITDTQYF
CDR3 DNA: TGCAGTGCTGAGATCACAGATACGCAGTATTTT

J gene: TRBJ2-5
V gene: TRBV25-1
D gene: TRBD2
CDR3 protein: CASSEPPGLAGLSETQYF
CDR3 DNA: TGTGCCAGCAGTGAACCCCCGGGACTAGCGGGACTATCAGAGACCCAGTACTTC

J gene: TRBJ1-3
V gene: TRBV21-1
D gene: -
CDR3 protein: CASSSSGGNTIYF
CDR3 DNA: TGTGCCAGCAGCTCTTCAGGTGGAAACACCATATATTTT

J gene: TRBJ2-3
V gene: TRBV11-3
D gene: -
CDR3 protein: CASSFGGSTDTQYF
CDR3 DNA: TGTGCCAGCAGCTTTGGGGGGAGTACAGATACGCAGTATTTT

J gene: TRBJ2-5
V gene: TRBV5-1
D gene: TRBD1
CDR3 protein: CASSKGTGYEYGQYF
CDR3 DNA: TGCGCCAGCAGCAAAGGGACAGGGTATGAATATGGCCAGTACTTC

J gene: TRBJ1-3
V gene: TRBV13
D gene: -
CDR3 protein: CASSFGSSGNTIYF
CDR3 DNA: TGTGCCAGCAGCTTCGGGAGTTCTGGAAACACCATATATTTT

J gene: TRBJ2-7
V gene: TRBV2
D gene: TRBD2
CDR3 protein: CASSPRTSGAYEQYF
CDR3 DNA: TGTGCCAGCAGCCCGCGGACTAGCGGCGCCTACGAGCAGTACTTC

J gene: TRBJ2-3
V gene: TRBV10-1
D gene: -
CDR3 protein: CASSDSVDTDTQYF
CDR3 DNA: TGCGCCAGCAGCGATTCAGTTGACACAGATACGCAGTATTTT

J gene: TRBJ2-5
V gene: TRBV9
D gene: TRBD1
CDR3 protein: CASSVTGQETQYF
CDR3 DNA: TGTGCCAGCAGCGTGACAGGGCAAGAGACCCAGTACTTC

J gene: TRBJ2-5
V gene: TRBV29-1
D gene: -
CDR3 protein: CSVISGSQETQYF
CDR3 DNA: TGCAGCGTTATCAGCGGGTCCCAAGAGACCCAGTACTTC

J gene: TRBJ2-3
V gene: TRBV5-1
D gene: TRBD2
CDR3 protein: CASSSLAGGGTDTQYF
CDR3 DNA: TGCGCCAGCAGCTCCCTAGCGGGAGGGGGCACAGATACGCAGTATTTT

J gene: TRBJ2-1
V gene: TRBV13
D gene: -
CDR3 protein: CASSQDSYNEQFF
CDR3 DNA: TGTGCCAGCAGCCAGGACAGCTACAATGAGCAGTTCTTC

J gene: TRBJ2-3
V gene: TRBV10-3
D gene: TRBD2
CDR3 protein: CAISESGLVTVTQYF
CDR3 DNA: TGTGCCATCAGTGAGTCCGGACTAGTTACAGTTACGCAGTATTTT

J gene: TRBJ1-4
V gene: TRBV2
D gene: TRBD1
CDR3 protein: CASSGLTGGSNEKLFF
CDR3 DNA: TGTGCCAGCAGTGGATTGACAGGGGGATCGAATGAAAAACTGTTTTTT

J gene: TRBJ2-5
V gene: TRBV28
D gene: TRBD1
CDR3 protein: CASSFGTGRETQYF
CDR3 DNA: TGTGCCAGCAGTTTTGGGACAGGGAGGGAGACCCAGTACTTC

J gene: TRBJ2-5
V gene: TRBV19
D gene: -
CDR3 protein: CASSPEFRVRTQYF
CDR3 DNA: TGTGCCAGTAGTCCCGAATTCCGCGTTCGGACCCAGTACTTC

J gene: TRBJ2-1
V gene: TRBV6-2/TRBV6-3
D gene: -
CDR3 protein: CASSYFRETEQFF
CDR3 DNA: TGTGCCAGCAGTTACTTCCGGGAGACTGAGCAGTTCTTC

J gene: TRBJ2-2
V gene: TRBV6-5
D gene: TRBD1
CDR3 protein: CASRGQGRGTGELFF
CDR3 DNA: TGTGCCAGCAGGGGACAGGGGAGAGGCACCGGGGAGCTGTTTTTT